Here is one TCR beta chain with its context. These data belong to a study of blood T cell repertoires in COVID-19. Study as a whole: In each case, the material was cDNA or gDNA derived from T cells, B-cell-depleted T cells, or PBMCs.

Data came from immunoSEQ multiplex PCR; TCRdb stores just in-frame clones and leaves some out. The sample contains 200,000 to 250,000 clones, 75% to 90% of which appear only once. J was trimmed by 4 bases and V by 5 bases; bases with no gene match: 19. The CDR3 runs to 18 residues. Germline V gene lookup returns CDR1 SGHNT and CDR2 YYREEE (reference sequence). A COVID-19 case had been met by exposed participants during the 2 weeks before study entry. The chain employs TRBV5-4 and TRBJ2-5; TRBD2 agrees at 8 bases. The source material was PBMCs or T cells enriched from blood (not recorded which). The source is a man aged 45-65 years who had been exposed to COVID-19. The CDR3 loop reads CASSRGLAQGRSGETQYF. The CDR3 nucleotides read TGTGCCAGCAGTCGCGGACTAGCTCAAGGAAGATCTGGAGAGACCCAGTACTTC.